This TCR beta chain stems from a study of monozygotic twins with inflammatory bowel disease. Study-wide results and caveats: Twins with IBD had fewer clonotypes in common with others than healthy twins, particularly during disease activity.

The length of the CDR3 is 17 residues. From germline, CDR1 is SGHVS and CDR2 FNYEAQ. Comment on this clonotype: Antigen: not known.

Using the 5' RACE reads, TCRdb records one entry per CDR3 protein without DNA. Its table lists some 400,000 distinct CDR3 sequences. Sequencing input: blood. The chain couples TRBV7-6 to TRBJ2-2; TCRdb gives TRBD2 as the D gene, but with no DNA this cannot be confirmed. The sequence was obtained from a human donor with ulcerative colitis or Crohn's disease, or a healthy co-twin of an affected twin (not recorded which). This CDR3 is CASSPGLAGVATGELFF.